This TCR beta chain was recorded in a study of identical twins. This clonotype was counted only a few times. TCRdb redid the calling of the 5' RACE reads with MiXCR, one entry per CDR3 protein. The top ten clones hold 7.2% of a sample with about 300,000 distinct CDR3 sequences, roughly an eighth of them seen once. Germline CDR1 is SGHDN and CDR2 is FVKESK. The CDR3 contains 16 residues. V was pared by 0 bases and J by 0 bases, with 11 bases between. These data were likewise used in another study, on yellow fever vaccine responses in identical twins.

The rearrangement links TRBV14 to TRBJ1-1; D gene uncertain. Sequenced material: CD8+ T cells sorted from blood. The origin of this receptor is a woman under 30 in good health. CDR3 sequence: CASSQDLGIMNTEAFF. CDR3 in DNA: TGTGCCAGCAGCCAAGATCTTGGTATCATGAACACTGAAGCTTTCTTT. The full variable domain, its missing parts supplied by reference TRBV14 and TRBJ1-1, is EAGVTQFPSHSVIEKGQTVTLRCDPISGHDNLYWYRRVMGKEIKFLLHFVKESKQDESGMPNNRFLAERTGGTYSTLKVQPAELEDSGVYFCASSQDLGIMNTEAFFGQGTRLTVV.